This T cell receptor beta chain is drawn from a study of CD8+CD57+ T cells in acquired aplastic anemia. Study-level results: Roughly 30 CD8+ CDR3 sequences occurred in both the patients and the controls.

About this clonotype: What it binds is unknown.

TCR beta VDJ and CDR3 profiling used genomic DNA as template. TCRdb recomputed calls from the reads with MiXCR, one row per CDR3 protein. The profile covers about 180,000 distinct CDR3 sequences, with approximately 49% appearing a single time and 2.9% taken by the ten largest. CDR3 length: 13 residues. Germline values: CDR1 LNHNV, CDR2 YYDKDF (reference sequence). V dropped 5 bases and J dropped 6; count of bases not matched to a gene: 4. The TCR originated in a human donor in good health. The genes are TRBV15 and TRBJ2-1; 7 bases are a match to TRBD2. Source material: sorted CD4+, CD8+, or CD8+CD57+ T cells (not recorded which) from PBMCs. The chain's CDR3 is CATSGGRVNEQFF. CDR3 coding DNA: TGTGCCACCAGCGGAGGGAGGGTCAATGAGCAGTTCTTC.